This passage covers 3 T cell receptor beta chains from one sample sequenced in a study of blood T cells in healthy people across ages. Through a sample-barcoded 5' primer and a J-beta primer mix, a second PCR was run for 7 to 11 cycles. Using its own MiXCR run on the 5' RACE reads, TCRdb lists one record per CDR3 protein. The profile shows 750,000 or so distinct CDR3 sequences, 20% to 25% of them singletons. The data also belong to a second study, concerning T cells of mothers and their children.

The source material was blood. These receptors were obtained from a boy aged 10-17 years in good health.

This clonotype was counted only a few times. The CDR3 spells CASSYKGAGETQYF. The CDR3 DNA reads TGCGCCAGCAGCTACAAGGGGGCAGGGGAGACCCAGTACTTC. The chain employs TRBV5-1 and TRBJ2-5; TRBD1 matches 7 bases. V was pared by 3 bases and J by 5 bases, with 7 bases of the junction left unmatched. Germline-derived CDR1 and CDR2 are SGHRS and YFSETQ. The CDR3 is 14 residues long.

In its sample, this clonotype was seen a few times. The V gene is TRBV20-1, the J gene TRBJ1-1, with D possibly matching TRBD1 (6 bases). Between the trimmed V and J ends, which lost 3 bases and 1 base, there was a span of 18 bases. CDR3 size: 16 residues. Germline CDR1 is DFQATT and CDR2 is SNEGSKA (reference sequence). In DNA form, the CDR3 reads TGCAGTGCTAGCCTGGGAAGGGGGGTAGGGAACACTGAAGCTTTCTTT. Amino acid sequence: CSASLGRGVGNTEAFF.

CDR3 sequence: CSADSFMNTEAFF. In nucleotides, the CDR3 is TGCAGCGCAGACAGTTTCATGAACACTGAAGCTTTCTTT. This chain joins TRBV29-1 and TRBJ1-1; TRBD1 might be the D (5 bases). The CDR3 consists of 13 residues. CDR1 and CDR2 from the germline V gene are SQVTM and ANQGSEA. Trimming pared 7 bases from V and 0 bases from J, leaving 12 bases between.